Below, 5 T cell receptor beta chains from the same sample are listed, as sequenced in a study of T cells in Graves' hyperthyroidism and ophthalmopathy. TCR beta CDR3 region amplification was performed from RNA transcripts. HTBI primers drove first-round RT-PCR of the TCR CDR3. TCRdb re-called the multiplex PCR reads with MiXCR, one entry per CDR3 protein. The sample holds hundreds of thousands of distinct CDR3 sequences, roughly 20% seen once. Sequences were obtained from blood. Receptor source: a man aged 25-40 years with Graves' ophthalmopathy.

This clonotype was detected a few times. This rearrangement joins TRBV28 to TRBJ2-1; possibly TRBD1 or TRBD2 for D (5 bases each). CDR1 is MDHEN, CDR2 SYDVKM, per germline. The CDR3 loop spans 15 amino acids. V lost 6 bases to trimming and J lost 4 bases, with 16 bases between them. The CDR3 spells CASRTGTTNYNEQFF. The CDR3 bases are TGTGCCAGCAGAACCGGGACCACGAATTACAATGAGCAGTTCTTC.

The chain has TRBV20-1 and TRBJ1-2; D gene uncertain. V lost 3 bases and J lost 6, with 5 bases in between. Germline V CDR1 and CDR2: DFQATT, SNEGSKA (reference sequence). CDR3 length: 10 residues. This chain's CDR3 is CSARMDGYTF. CDR3 sequence (DNA): TGCAGTGCTAGGATGGATGGCTACACCTTC.

This chain uses TRBV28 with TRBJ2-1; the D gene is possibly TRBD1 (6 bases). The germline V gene has CDR1 MDHEN and CDR2 SYDVKM. The V gene lost 2 bases and the J gene lost 0 bases, with 14 bases spanning the gap. The CDR3 has 17 residues. CDR3 sequence: CASSLPTGLASYNEQFF. The CDR3 DNA sequence: TGTGCCAGCAGTTTACCTACAGGGCTGGCCTCCTACAATGAGCAGTTCTTC. The full variable domain, with the rest looked up from reference TRBV28 and TRBJ2-1, is DVKVTQSSRYLVKRTGEKVFLECVQDMDHENMFWYRQDPGLGLRLIYFSYDVKMKEKGDIPEGYSVSREKKERFSLILESASTNQTSMYLCASSLPTGLASYNEQFFGPGTRLTVL.

This sequence joins TRBV5-1 and TRBJ2-3; D is unclear. The CDR3 is 14 amino acids. CDR1 and CDR2 from the germline V gene are SGHRS and YFSETQ. Trimming took off 4 bases at V and 1 base at J, with 10 bases between the two ends. CDR3 nucleotides: TGCGCCAGCAGCCCAACTGGCCGCACAGATACGCAGTATTTT. Its protein is CASSPTGRTDTQYF.

The V call is TRBV14, the J call TRBJ2-3, with 7 bases identical to TRBD2. The CDR3 has 19 amino acids. Germline V gives CDR1 SGHDN, CDR2 FVKESK. J gave up 0 bases and V 1 base, and 13 bases lay outside the gene matches. The CDR3 DNA follows: TGTGCCAGCAGCCAAGGACTGGAGCGGGACGACGCTAGCACAGATACGCAGTATTTT. Translating it yields CASSQGLERDDASTDTQYF.